The clone carrying this T cell receptor (beta chain) was counted only a few times. CDR3 length: 13 amino acids. Germline V gene sequence: CDR1 SGHRS, CDR2 YFSETQ. Between the trimmed V and J ends, which lost 0 bases and 5 bases, there was a span of 9 bases. The data derive from a study of blood T cell repertoires in COVID-19. About the study: The United States, Italy and Spain provided the acute and convalescent COVID-19 samples. PBMCs, B-cell-depleted T cells, or T cells provided the cDNA or gDNA that made up the material.

Original handling: The authors estimated nucleated cell counts from reference gene primer amplification. Generated by immunoSEQ multiplex PCR, the TCRdb table keeps only in-frame clones and is missing some. V and J calls and clone size are given by that table; D and trimming were obtained from the DNA. The sample has 210,000 or so clones, approximately 84% seen once. The sequencing sample was made of peripheral blood. The receptor comes from a man in his forties or fifties with active or convalescent COVID-19. The V call is TRBV5-1, the J call TRBJ2-7; D is unclear. Here the CDR3 reads CASSLGQVDEQYF. Written as DNA, the CDR3 is TGCGCCAGCAGCTTGGGACAAGTGGACGAGCAGTACTTC.